The entry below gives a single T cell receptor (beta chain) sequence along with its context. Its antigen has not been determined. It has no much larger one-base neighbor in the sample; base qualities were not kept. The CDR3, from cysteine to phenylalanine, totals 15 residues. Just the 45-base CDR3 DNA is kept, in frame starting at base 1. Looking up the germline V gene (reference sequence) yields CDR1 LNHDA and CDR2 SQIVND. The junction carries 12 bases between V and J, which are trimmed by 2 bases and 2 bases respectively. TCRbeta CDR3 regions were amplified from genomic DNA by means of the immunoSEQ Assay, a bias-controlled multiplex PCR. Processing in the source paper ran as follows. Nucleated cell counts per sample were estimated from amplification of reference gene primers within the assay. To quantify the absolute abundance of each unique TCRbeta CDR3 rearrangement, sequence reads were collapsed and filtered. For each sample, productive Simpson clonality was calculated as the square root of Simpson's diversity index across productive rearrangements. The table was pulled from immuneACCESS by TCRdb, which kept in-frame rearrangements only. Such tables lose some clones; where checked, under half of the loss comes from unresolved V genes, and the rest has no known cause. The V and J calls and clone size are taken from that table; D and trimming were inferred from the DNA. The sample data list 350,000 to 550,000 clones, and about 85% of these were observed just once. Of the sample, over 1.5% falls within the top ten clones.

This specimen comes from a study of blood T cell repertoires in COVID-19 (dated by TCRdb to 2019 to 2021). Regarding the research as a whole: Samples covering the acute and convalescent phases of COVID-19 were provided by collaborators in the United States, Italy and Spain. The material from the prospective study consisted of cDNA or gDNA derived from T cells, B-cell-depleted T cells, or PBMCs. The dataset comprised deeply sampled blood TCRbeta repertoires from subjects exposed to, actively infected with, or recovered from COVID-19. The repertoires were released in a freely available public database meant as a resource for research on the immune response to SARS-CoV-2. Samples came from the ongoing ImmuneRACE study (first 160 participants) plus 1,254 subjects from 6 global collaborators. The sample metadata nearly always contained a de-identified subject ID, COVID-19 status, age in years and sex. Where HLA class I and class II types were available, the types were taken from metadata supplied by the sample provider, not from assay-based typing. The paper's findings and limits, for the study overall: Clinical and demographic metadata were provided uncurated, with the amount varying by source and participant.

Participants in the prospective study were aged roughly 18 to 90 years, lived in some 24 United States geographic areas, and enrolled through a virtual design. In the prospective study, participants were assigned to cohorts based on the clinical history participants reported in a screening survey and a study questionnaire. In the prospective study, mobile phlebotomists collected whole blood, serum and a nasopharyngeal or oropharyngeal swab from each participant. Prospective study participants could optionally give additional blood draws and questionnaires over an approximately two-month period. Before DNA extraction, blood samples from the prospective study were shipped at room temperature or frozen.

The sequence links TRBV19 to TRBJ2-5; TRBD1 might be the D gene, on 5 matching bases. The origin of this receptor is a woman aged 18-29 years with acute COVID-19. Sequencing was carried out using PBMCs or T cells enriched from blood (not recorded which). The CDR3 amino acid sequence is: CASSINGAPQETQYF. The nucleotide sequence reads as follows: TGTGCCAGTAGTATAAATGGGGCCCCACAAGAGACCCAGTACTTC.